This is a list of T cell receptor beta chains from one sample in a study of T cells in localized non-small cell lung cancer. The protocol was immunoSEQ multiplex PCR, while the TCRdb copy is restricted to in-frame clones and leaves out a portion. The sample shows under 10,000 clones, about nine tenths of them seen only once. Sequenced material: peripheral blood, taken before any cancer treatment. Receptors originate from an older male donor with stage III squamous cell lung carcinoma. CDR3s include the opening cysteine and the closing phenylalanine or tryptophan. A D gene is named only where the DNA matches it firmly. Clone size appears in some rows only: once, few, many, or a class for an expanded clone.

d_gene	v_gene	j_gene	abundance	CDR3nt	CDR3aa
.	TRBV7-2	TRBJ1-1	.	TGTGCCAGCAGCTCCGCAGGTGGATGGACTGAAGCTTTCTTT	CASSSAGGWTEAFF
.	TRBV7-9	TRBJ2-1	.	TGTGCCAGCAGCTTAGGCGGTTTGGTGTCCGGCGGTGAGCAGTTCTTC	CASSLGGLVSGGEQFF
.	TRBV5-1	TRBJ1-6	.	TGCGCCAGCAGCTTGCAGATTTCGGCAAGGGCAGTGGATTCACCCCTCCACTTT	CASSLQISARAVDSPLHF
TRBD1	TRBV5-1	TRBJ2-2	once	TGCGCCAGCAGCTTGGCCGAGACAGGGGTGTTTAACACCGGGGAGCTGTTTTTT	CASSLAETGVFNTGELFF
TRBD1	TRBV5-4	TRBJ2-7	.	TGTGCCAGCAGCGCGACAAGACAGGGCGGTACCTACGAGCAGTACTTC	CASSATRQGGTYEQYF
.	TRBV23-1	TRBJ1-4	.	TGCGCCAGCAGTCAATGCCGGAAGAAAAGGGCAACTAATGAAAAACTGTTTTTT	CASSQCRKKRATNEKLFF
TRBD1	TRBV19	TRBJ1-2	.	TGTGCCAGTGGACAGGGGGTTGTTGGCTACACCTTC	CASGQGVVGYTF
TRBD1	TRBV6-6	TRBJ2-2	.	TGTGCCAGCAGGATACCGGGACAGGGGGCCGGGGAGCTGTTTTTT	CASRIPGQGAGELFF
.	TRBV4-2	TRBJ2-1	.	TGTGCCAGCAGCGCGCAGGGTGAGTCGCCCAATGAGCAGTTCTTC	CASSAQGESPNEQFF
TRBD2	TRBV11-2	TRBJ2-5	once	TGTGCCAGCAGCCACACCCGGGGGGGAATACAAGGAATGGAGACCCAGTACTTC	CASSHTRGGIQGMETQYF
.	TRBV5-1	TRBJ2-2	.	TGCGCCAGCAGCGTCCGGTATGGGACCGGGGAGCTGTTTTTT	CASSVRYGTGELFF
TRBD2	TRBV5-1	TRBJ2-3	.	TGCGCCAGCAGCCGGGGGGCCGGGGGGGCAGAAGATACGCAGTATTTT	CASSRGAGGAEDTQYF
.	TRBV6-4	TRBJ1-6	.	TGTGCCAGAAAGGGACTTCCCTCACCCCTCCACTTT	CARKGLPSPLHF
TRBD1	TRBV19	TRBJ1-3	few	TGTGCCAGTAGACCTACGACAGGGACGGGAAACACCATATATTTT	CASRPTTGTGNTIYF
.	TRBV6-1	TRBJ2-3	.	TGTGCCAGCAGCCCCCTCGACGGAGATACGCAGTATTTT	CASSPLDGDTQYF
.	TRBV7-9	TRBJ2-5	.	TGTGCCAGCAGCAAGTGGGACAAATCCCAAGAGACCCAGTACTTC	CASSKWDKSQETQYF
.	TRBV11-1	TRBJ1-1	.	TGTGCCAGCAGCTTAGACGGGGGCACTGAAGCTTTCTTT	CASSLDGGTEAFF
.	TRBV28	TRBJ1-2	.	TGTGCCAGCAGTGCAGCTTATGGCTACACCTTC	CASSAAYGYTF
.	TRBV9	TRBJ1-2	once	TGTGCCAGCAGCGTAGCGGCCGGGGGCAATGGCTACACCTTC	CASSVAAGGNGYTF
.	TRBV29-1	TRBJ2-7	.	TGCAGCGTTGAAGCCCCGGGGGCAGGCGAGCAGTACTTC	CSVEAPGAGEQYF
.	TRBV19	TRBJ2-5	.	TGTGCCAGTAGTCCACGGGTCCACGGGGAGACCCAGTACTTC	CASSPRVHGETQYF
.	TRBV11-1	TRBJ2-7	.	TGTGCCAGCAGTGACAGTGTCGGCTCCTACGAGCAGTACTTC	CASSDSVGSYEQYF
TRBD1	TRBV2	TRBJ1-3	.	TGTGCCAGCAGTGAAAGGGGACAGGGCCTTACCGTCGGAAACACCATATATTTT	CASSERGQGLTVGNTIYF
TRBD2	TRBV9	TRBJ2-3	.	TGTGCCAGCAGCGCGGGCGGGGGGGCCTTTGGAACAGATACGCAGTATTTT	CASSAGGGAFGTDTQYF
TRBD1	TRBV7-2	TRBJ2-7	once	TGTGCCAGCAGACCGGACAGGGGGCCCCCCTACGAGCAGTACTTC	CASRPDRGPPYEQYF